This T cell receptor beta chain is from a study of blood T cell repertoires in COVID-19. Across the study: Nucleic acid was either cDNA or gDNA, and it came from T cells, B-cell-depleted T cells, or PBMCs.

Method: immunoSEQ multiplex PCR; TCRdb's copy keeps in-frame clones and lacks some. This table holds 90,000 to 110,000 clones, about 87% found once. CDR3 length: 16 residues. V gave up 5 bases and J gave up 5 bases, with 19 bases separating them. Germline V CDR1 and CDR2: KGHSH, LQKENI. The sample taken for sequencing was peripheral blood. The TCR originated in a human donor in a cohort sampled during active COVID-19. The chain links TRBV18 to TRBJ2-1, with D perhaps matching TRBD1 (5 bases). Here the CDR3 reads CASSVTIRAYDNEQFF. CDR3 sequence (DNA): TGTGCCAGCTCAGTAACAATCAGGGCCTATGACAATGAGCAGTTCTTC.